A selection of T cell receptor beta chains follows, all from one sample in a study of CD8 T cells in Susac syndrome. TCRdb re-derived calls from the immunoSEQ multiplex PCR reads in MiXCR, one entry per CDR3 protein. The table has over 100,000 distinct CDR3 sequences, around nine tenths seen once. The material sequenced was CD4+ T cells from PBMCs. Every receptor here comes from a human donor in good health. Both conserved end residues are part of each CDR3. D genes are given only for firm matches. The listing skips clone size in some rows; elsewhere it reads once, few, many or a size class.

CDR3nt	CDR3aa	abundance	d_gene	v_gene	j_gene
TGTGCCAGCAGTTCTCGAATTTTTGGGGGAGGCTCTGGGGCCAACGTCCTGACTTTC	CASSSRIFGGGSGANVLTF	NA	NA	TRBV2	TRBJ2-6
TGTGCCAGCAGCTTAGACCCTGGCACAGATACGCAGTATTTT	CASSLDPGTDTQYF	NA	NA	TRBV7-8	TRBJ2-3
TGTGCCAGCAGTTCCGAAACGGAAAGACCATACAATGAGCAGTTCTTC	CASSSETERPYNEQFF	NA	NA	TRBV27	TRBJ2-1
TGTGCCAGTAGTATAGGGACAGGGAAAAACATTCAGTACTTC	CASSIGTGKNIQYF	NA	TRBD1	TRBV19	TRBJ2-4
TGTGCCAGCAGCGTAGAAGACGGCGGGTACCAAGAGACCCAGTACTTC	CASSVEDGGYQETQYF	NA	NA	TRBV9	TRBJ2-5
TGCGCCAGCAGCTTGGCCAATTATGGTGTCGCTAATGAAAAACTGTTTTTT	CASSLANYGVANEKLFF	NA	NA	TRBV5-1	TRBJ1-4
TGTGCCAGTAACAGAGCTAACACAGCCTACGAGCAGTACTTC	CASNRANTAYEQYF	NA	NA	TRBV19	TRBJ2-7
TGTGCCAGCCGGGGGGGAGGCAATCAGCCCCAGCATTTT	CASRGGGNQPQHF	NA	NA	TRBV6-5	TRBJ1-5
TGTGCCAGCAGCCACTTATTGGGGACAGGGAACAGCCACGAGCAGTACTTC	CASSHLLGTGNSHEQYF	NA	TRBD1	TRBV14	TRBJ2-7
TGCAGTGCTAGAGACCCCAGGACTAGCGGGAGGACTGGTGAGCAGTTCTTC	CSARDPRTSGRTGEQFF	NA	TRBD2	TRBV20-1	TRBJ2-1
TGTGCCAGCAGCTTGGCGGGGGCTGGGGCAGATACGCAGTATTTT	CASSLAGAGADTQYF	NA	NA	TRBV7-2	TRBJ2-3
TGTGCCAGCAGCCCATCAAGGACAGTCCAAGAGACCCAGTACTTC	CASSPSRTVQETQYF	NA	NA	TRBV7-2	TRBJ2-5
TGTGCCAGCAGGCCGGGACAGGTAACTGAAGCTTTCTTT	CASRPGQVTEAFF	NA	TRBD1	TRBV12-3/TRBV12-4	TRBJ1-1
TGTGCCAGCAGCTTACAGACAGGGAATACGTCCGAGCAGTACTTC	CASSLQTGNTSEQYF	NA	TRBD1	TRBV7-2	TRBJ2-7
TGTGCCAGCAGCTTAGTACCACCGAACACCGGGGAGCTGTTTTTT	CASSLVPPNTGELFF	once	NA	TRBV7-9	TRBJ2-2
TGTGCCAGCAGCCGGTCGGGGGCGTACGAGCAGTACTTC	CASSRSGAYEQYF	NA	NA	TRBV7-8	TRBJ2-7
TGTGCCAGCAGTTCCGACAGAAAAGCCTCGACAGAGACGCAGTATTTT	CASSSDRKASTETQYF	NA	NA	TRBV7-2	TRBJ2-3
TGTGCCATGCGGGGCGACGGGGGGGAGCAGTACTTC	CAMRGDGGEQYF	NA	TRBD2	TRBV28	TRBJ2-7
TGTGCCAGTAGTATTGGAAGCTCGAACACTGAAGCTTTCTTT	CASSIGSSNTEAFF	NA	NA	TRBV19	TRBJ1-1
TGTGCCAGCACCCAGGCGACCGGGGAGCTGTTTTTT	CASTQATGELFF	once	NA	TRBV6-2/TRBV6-3	TRBJ2-2
TGTGCCAGCAGCTTAGGCCTCTACGAGCAGTACTTC	CASSLGLYEQYF	NA	NA	TRBV11-1	TRBJ2-7
TGCGCCAGCAGCTTGTCCGGGATTCCCTACAATGAGCAGTTCTTC	CASSLSGIPYNEQFF	NA	NA	TRBV5-1	TRBJ2-1
TGTGCCAGCAGCTTAGGACCTCGGGGCTACGAGCAGTACTTC	CASSLGPRGYEQYF	once	NA	TRBV11-2	TRBJ2-7
TGTGCCAGTAGTATTTCAGGGGGCTCTGGCACTGAAGCTTTCTTT	CASSISGGSGTEAFF	once	TRBD1	TRBV19	TRBJ1-1
TGTGCCAGCAGCTTCAAGGTGGGGGAGCAGTACTTC	CASSFKVGEQYF	NA	NA	TRBV7-2	TRBJ2-7
TGTGCCAGCAGTTTAGAACAGGGGCCCCCTGAAGCTTTCTTT	CASSLEQGPPEAFF	NA	TRBD1	TRBV12-3/TRBV12-4	TRBJ1-1
TGTGCCAGCAGACGCCTTGGGACAGGGCATCAGCCCCAGCATTTT	CASRRLGTGHQPQHF	NA	TRBD1	TRBV6-2/TRBV6-3	TRBJ1-5
TGCGCCAGCGCTCCGGGGGGTTACAATGAGCAGTTCTTC	CASAPGGYNEQFF	once	TRBD2	TRBV5-1	TRBJ2-1
TGCAGCGTTACAGGGTACGAGCAGTACTTC	CSVTGYEQYF	NA	NA	TRBV29-1	TRBJ2-7
TGCGCCAGCAGCTCCCGGAACACCGGGGAGCTGTTTTTT	CASSSRNTGELFF	NA	NA	TRBV5-1	TRBJ2-2